This passage covers 15 T cell receptor beta chains from one sample sequenced in a study of cytomegalovirus exposure and HLA in healthy donors. The PCR used 60 Vbeta and 13 Jbeta primers. Here immunoSEQ multiplex PCR was the method, and the copy in TCRdb shows in-frame clones only, minus some. The data contain approximately 130,000 clones, about 77% of them seen just once; the ten biggest clones take up roughly 1.2%. The sample taken for sequencing was PBMCs. These receptors came from a man aged 50 or older in good health and CMV-seronegative.

The V call is TRBV5-1, the J call TRBJ2-7; 10 nucleotides align to TRBD2. The CDR3 consists of 14 residues. Losses at the gene ends were 5 bases for V and 8 bases for J; bases not matched to a gene: 10. Germline V CDR1 and CDR2: SGHRS, YFSETQ. CDR3 bases: TGCGCCAGCAGGCCCGGGACTAGCGAAGGCCAGCAGTACTTC. Translation: CASRPGTSEGQQYF.

The CDR3 loop is CASSPTGGRGTEAFF. CDR3 DNA sequence: TGTGCCAGCAGTCCAACAGGGGGCAGGGGCACTGAAGCTTTCTTT. The chain uses TRBV7-9 and TRBJ1-1, with 9 bases matching TRBD1. Per the germline V gene, CDR1 is SEHNR and CDR2 is FQNEAQ (reference sequence). J was trimmed by 4 bases and V by 6 bases; bases with no gene match: 9. There are 15 residues in the CDR3. The variable domain in full, with the rest retrieved from reference TRBV7-9 and TRBJ1-1, is DTGVSQNPRHKITKRGQNVTFRCDPISEHNRLYWYRQTLGQGPEFLTYFQNEAQLEKSRLLSDRFSAERPKGSFSTLEIQRTEQGDSAMYLCASSPTGGRGTEAFFGQGTRLTVV.

The rearrangement links TRBV10-3 to TRBJ2-3, with TRBD1 identical over 11 bases. V was clipped by 0 bases and J by 6 bases; unmatched bases: 2. The CDR3 consists of 15 residues. Looked up from germline, CDR1 is ENHRY and CDR2 is SYGVKD. CDR3 in amino acids: CAISESDRGPDTQYF. The CDR3 DNA reads TGTGCCATCAGTGAGTCGGACAGGGGGCCCGATACGCAGTATTTT.

This chain connects TRBV2 to TRBJ2-3, with 7 bases matching TRBD2. J lost 0 bases, V lost 8 bases, and 8 bases had no gene match. The CDR3 contains 15 residues. From germline, CDR1 is SNHLY and CDR2 FYNNEI. The CDR3 spells CASAGLPLSTDTQYF. Here the CDR3 DNA reads TGTGCCAGCGCGGGACTACCCCTTAGCACAGATACGCAGTATTTT.

This chain links TRBV28 with TRBJ1-4; TRBD1 might be the D (6 bases). Trimming took 7 bases from V and 2 from J, leaving 17 bases between them. The CDR3 totals 16 residues. Per the germline V gene, CDR1 is MDHEN and CDR2 is SYDVKM. In DNA form, the CDR3 reads TGTGCCAGCATGGGAGGGGGGGGTGGGACTAATGAAAAACTGTTTTTT. This translates into CASMGGGGGTNEKLFF.

The chain has TRBV9 and TRBJ1-1; D remains ambiguous. This CDR3 has 15 residues. The V and J ends lost 1 base and 2 bases respectively, with 12 bases between them. Per germline, CDR1 SGDLS and CDR2 YYNGEE. The CDR3 coding sequence is TGTGCCAGCAGCGTAAGTGGGCAGGCTAACACTGAAGCTTTCTTT. Encoded protein: CASSVSGQANTEAFF.

This rearrangement joins TRBV28 to TRBJ1-2, with D hard to call. The germline V and J ends were trimmed by 3 bases and 2 bases, with 13 bases remaining between them. Germline loops: CDR1 MDHEN, CDR2 SYDVKM. This CDR3 comprises 15 residues. The CDR3 loop reads CASSFGPLLNYGYTF. The DNA of the CDR3 is TGTGCCAGCAGTTTCGGTCCGCTGTTAAACTATGGCTACACCTTC.

The gene calls are TRBV6-1 and TRBJ2-4, with 7 bases that match TRBD2. The V gene end was trimmed by 9 bases and the J gene end by 8 bases; junction bases not matched to a gene: 4. The CDR3 length is 11 residues. Germline V gene data show CDR1 as MNHNS and CDR2 as SASEGT. The DNA for the CDR3 is TGTGCCAGTACTAGCGAGTACATTCAGTACTTC. Translated: CASTSEYIQYF.

The chain couples TRBV10-3 to TRBJ1-1, with TRBD1 matching over 12 bases. CDR1 and CDR2 (germline): ENHRY, SYGVKD. The CDR3 consists of 15 residues. Trimming took 6 bases from V and 4 from J; bases not matched to a gene: 6. The CDR3 DNA reads as TGTGCCATCAGCGAGGGACAGGGGGCCCTCACTGAAGCTTTCTTT. Its translation is CAISEGQGALTEAFF.

The gene calls are TRBV29-1 and TRBJ2-2, with D possibly being TRBD2 (7 bases). The CDR3 consists of 12 residues. Trimming stripped 7 bases from V and 5 bases from J, with 11 bases between. Germline values: CDR1 SQVTM, CDR2 ANQGSEA. CDR3 bases: TGCAGCGCCGAGGGGGGGACCGGGGAGCTGTTTTTT. Translating it yields CSAEGGTGELFF.

The gene calls are TRBV4-2 and TRBJ2-1; 7 bases are a match to TRBD2. The germline V gene has CDR1 LGHNA and CDR2 YNFKEQ. Trimming at V came to 0 bases and at J to 10 bases, leaving 9 bases not matched to a gene. The CDR3 has 15 residues. CDR3 coding DNA: TGTGCCAGCAGCCAAGAGGGCGGGAGACCAGACGAGCAGTTCTTC. This translates into CASSQEGGRPDEQFF.

V is TRBV7-9 and J is TRBJ1-1, with 7 bases matching TRBD1. From germline, CDR1 is SEHNR and CDR2 FQNEAQ (reference sequence). Germline trimming cut 5 bases from V and 1 base from J; bases unmatched to any gene: 7. CDR3 length: 15 residues. The chain's CDR3 is CASSVLGTANTEAFF. CDR3 sequence (DNA): TGTGCCAGCAGCGTCTTAGGGACAGCGAACACTGAAGCTTTCTTT.

This rearrangement joins TRBV4-1 to TRBJ2-1, with 16 bases that match TRBD2. This CDR3 spans 17 amino acids. CDR1 and CDR2 (germline): MGHRA, YSYEKL. The V segment lost 4 bases and the J segment 8 bases; nucleotides outside the gene matches: 8. The CDR3 nucleotides read TGCGCCAGCAGCCGGGGACTAGCGGGAGGGCCTTCCGATGAGCAGTTCTTC. Residues: CASSRGLAGGPSDEQFF.

J is TRBJ2-5 and V is TRBV19; 10 bases are shared with TRBD1. There are 16 residues in the CDR3. Germline V gene data show CDR1 as LNHDA and CDR2 as SQIVND (reference sequence). Trimming at V came to 10 bases and at J to 4 bases, leaving 15 bases not matched to a gene. The CDR3 nucleotides read TGTGCCACCGCAGGGACAGGGGAAGGCAGAGGAGAGACCCAGTACTTC. This gives the protein CATAGTGEGRGETQYF.

This CDR3 reads CASSVGWLAGGREQFF. CDR3 DNA sequence: TGTGCCAGCAGCGTAGGTTGGCTAGCGGGAGGGCGAGAGCAGTTCTTC. V is TRBV9 and J is TRBJ2-1, with 12 bases aligning to TRBD2. V dropped 0 bases and J dropped 10; count of bases not matched to a gene: 8. The length of the CDR3 is 16 residues. Germline assignment: CDR1 SGDLS and CDR2 YYNGEE.